This TCR beta chain was documented in a study of cytomegalovirus exposure and HLA in healthy donors. Study summary: About 85 million unique TCRs from HLA-typed donors were held in an early release of data.

This clone has just a few counts. Its antigen is unidentified. This CDR3 has 12 amino acids. The germline V gene encodes CDR1 WNHNN and CDR2 SYGVQD (reference sequence). Trimming pared 8 bases from V and 7 bases from J, leaving 15 bases between. This PCR relied on a set of 60 Vbeta primers and 13 Jbeta primers. The assay was immunoSEQ multiplex PCR, and TCRdb's table has in-frame clones only and misses some. The sample consists of some 70,000 clones, around 66% of them appearing once. Notes on the study in general: HLA alleles showed associations with around 15,000 TCR beta sequences in a later analysis, at a 0.05 false discovery rate.

Specimen: PBMCs. This clonotype was sampled from a male donor in good health and CMV-seropositive. V gene TRBV10-1 combines with J gene TRBJ2-7; possibly TRBD1 for D (6 bases). The CDR3 bases are TGCGCCAGCGCAGGGGTTACAGGGGAGCAGTACTTC. It yields the protein CASAGVTGEQYF.